The sequence of this TCR beta chain was determined in a study of shared clonotypes between healthy human individuals. Whole-study results and caveats: On the whole, naive subsets had larger estimated richness than memory subsets had.

In regard to this clone: Its antigen is as yet unknown. At one boundary the junction diverges from the germline segment, which might be a read error.

Deep was the level at which the assay was run. A roughly 200 ng quantity of DNA, about 30,000 T cell genomes, went into the sorted-subset replicate PCRs. Assay used: immunoSEQ multiplex PCR; TCRdb lists only in-frame clones, some missing. This sample carries around 690,000 clones, roughly 91% of them seen once, and the ten largest clones take less than 40%. The CDR3 totals 9 residues. Germline assignment: CDR1 MRHNA and CDR2 SNTAGT. Sequenced material: memory CD8+ T cells from PBMCs. Subset given: CD45RO+ cells pooled with CCR7-negative TemRA cells. This sequence was found in a man between 18 and 29 years old in good health. Some clones in this sample may be carry-over from other donors' samples. This chain links TRBV6-4 with TRBJ2-4; D uncertain. The CDR3 bases are TGTGCCAGCACCAACTCCCGGCACTTC. Its protein is CASTNSRHF.